Listed below are T cell receptor beta chains from one sample, sequenced in a study of T cells after yellow fever vaccination. From the 5' RACE reads, TCRdb called clonotypes with MiXCR, one entry per CDR3 protein. The sample shows 450,000 to 600,000 distinct CDR3 sequences, about a sixth of them seen only once. The specimen was PBMCs, collected less than 6 days after the first yellow fever vaccination. The receptors stem from a man in his late teens or twenties who received the YFV17D yellow fever vaccine. Both conserved end residues are part of each CDR3. The D gene is left open where the match is weak. Size values are once, few and many counts, or a class for expanded clones, and some rows have none.

D,size,J,V,length,CDR3,DNA
NA,once,TRBJ2-5,TRBV7-9,17,CASSFPQKSRGWETQYF,TGTGCCAGCAGCTTTCCACAAAAAAGCAGGGGTTGGGAGACCCAGTACTTC
NA,NA,TRBJ1-1,TRBV6-1,13,CASKGGGNTEAFF,TGTGCCAGCAAGGGAGGGGGGAACACTGAAGCTTTCTTT
TRBD2,few,TRBJ2-1,TRBV29-1,15,CSVTNPGGTYNEQFF,TGCAGCGTGACTAACCCGGGGGGGACCTACAATGAGCAGTTCTTC
TRBD2,NA,TRBJ2-5,TRBV7-2,16,CASSFTGGEYQETQYF,TGTGCCAGCAGCTTTACGGGGGGGGAGTACCAAGAGACCCAGTACTTC
NA,many,TRBJ1-3,TRBV4-3,16,CASSQAGTISGNTIYF,TGCGCCAGCAGCCAAGCGGGTACAATCTCTGGAAACACCATATATTTT
NA,few,TRBJ2-1,TRBV5-1,14,CASSTGTFANEQFF,TGCGCCAGCAGCACCGGGACCTTTGCCAATGAGCAGTTCTTC
TRBD1,NA,TRBJ1-1,TRBV12-5,12,CASGPGGTEAFF,TGTGCTAGTGGGCCAGGGGGAACTGAAGCTTTCTTT
NA,NA,TRBJ1-3,TRBV5-5,13,CASSLPGANTIYF,TGTGCCAGCAGCTTGCCAGGGGCAAACACCATATATTTT
TRBD1,NA,TRBJ2-1,TRBV6-1,14,CASSGTGRVYEQFF,TGTGCCAGTTCCGGGACAGGGAGGGTTTATGAGCAGTTCTTC
TRBD2,few,TRBJ2-1,TRBV7-2,17,CASSSTPGGLPYNEQFF,TGTGCCAGCAGCTCTACACCGGGGGGGCTTCCCTACAATGAGCAGTTCTTC
TRBD2,many,TRBJ2-1,TRBV5-1,16,CASSLGLAGGYNEQFF,TGCGCCAGCAGCTTGGGGCTAGCGGGGGGGTACAATGAGCAGTTCTTC
TRBD1,few,TRBJ1-5,TRBV20-1,16,CSARDQFRGRVQPQHF,TGCAGTGCTAGAGATCAGTTTAGGGGGCGCGTTCAGCCCCAGCATTTT
NA,NA,TRBJ2-7,TRBV10-3,13,CAIRDPFGGEQYF,TGTGCCATCAGAGACCCGTTCGGGGGCGAGCAGTACTTC
NA,NA,TRBJ1-5,TRBV27,13,CASSLSNPVYQHF,TGTGCCAGCAGTTTATCGAACCCCGTGTACCAGCATTTT
TRBD1,NA,TRBJ2-1,TRBV19,14,CASSTGQGNNEQFF,TGTGCCAGTAGTACGGGACAGGGTAACAATGAGCAGTTCTTC
TRBD1,NA,TRBJ2-5,TRBV5-1,14,CASSLDRGDETQYF,TGCGCCAGCAGCTTAGACAGGGGTGACGAGACCCAGTACTTC
TRBD1,NA,TRBJ1-2,TRBV5-1,18,CASSSSWGAGTENYGYTF,TGCGCCAGCAGCTCCTCCTGGGGGGCCGGGACAGAGAACTATGGCTACACCTTC
NA,many,TRBJ2-7,TRBV20-1,15,CSARDLRGLSYEQYF,TGCAGTGCTAGAGATCTGAGGGGACTGAGCTACGAGCAGTACTTC
NA,NA,TRBJ2-5,TRBV4-3,15,CASSQGQTTQETQYF,TGCGCCAGCAGCCAAGGACAGACGACTCAAGAGACCCAGTACTTC
NA,NA,TRBJ2-3,TRBV6-2/TRBV6-3,15,CASLPPGTPTDTQYF,TGTGCCAGCTTACCCCCCGGGACACCAACAGATACGCAGTATTTT
NA,few,TRBJ1-1,TRBV20-1,12,CSARGGDTEAFF,TGCAGTGCTAGAGGTGGGGACACTGAAGCTTTCTTT
TRBD1,NA,TRBJ1-1,TRBV6-2/TRBV6-3,15,CASRGRQGMNTEAFF,TGTGCCAGCAGAGGACGACAGGGAATGAACACTGAAGCTTTCTTT
TRBD1,few,TRBJ2-3,TRBV7-9,16,CASSLENRGGTDTQYF,TGTGCCAGCAGCTTAGAAAACAGGGGAGGCACAGATACGCAGTATTTT
NA,many,TRBJ2-3,TRBV7-8,14,CASSLLGGTDTQYF,TGTGCCAGCAGCTTACTAGGCGGCACAGATACGCAGTATTTT
TRBD1,NA,TRBJ1-2,TRBV6-5,16,CASGNPLDRDPYGYTF,TGTGCCAGCGGTAACCCCCTTGACAGGGATCCGTATGGCTACACCTTC
TRBD1,few,TRBJ1-6,TRBV18,16,CASSPRTDRGNSPLHF,TGTGCCAGCTCACCACGGACCGACAGGGGTAATTCACCCCTCCACTTT
NA,many,TRBJ2-3,TRBV11-2,16,CASSPIQEGDRNTQYF,TGTGCCAGCAGCCCCATCCAGGAGGGTGATAGGAATACGCAGTATTTT
TRBD1,NA,TRBJ1-1,TRBV5-1,17,CASSLDRRDSTNTEAFF,TGCGCCAGCAGCTTGGATAGGCGGGACAGTACCAACACTGAAGCTTTCTTT
NA,NA,TRBJ1-2,TRBV6-2/TRBV6-3,16,CASSYSPAGGNYGYTF,TGTGCCAGCAGTTACTCCCCCGCAGGAGGCAACTATGGCTACACCTTC
NA,NA,TRBJ2-1,TRBV6-2/TRBV6-3,17,CASSYDTAGPFYNEQFF,TGTGCCAGCAGTTACGATACGGCAGGACCTTTTTACAATGAGCAGTTCTTC
NA,few,TRBJ1-3,TRBV5-1,15,CASSLDSFSGNTIYF,TGCGCCAGCAGCTTGGACTCCTTCTCTGGAAACACCATATATTTT
NA,NA,TRBJ2-7,TRBV20-1,14,CSARGLQSSYEQYF,TGCAGTGCTAGGGGACTTCAGAGCTCCTACGAGCAGTACTTC
TRBD1,many,TRBJ1-1,TRBV4-2,18,CASSQDWIRTGMNTEAFF,TGTGCCAGCAGCCAAGATTGGATAAGGACAGGAATGAACACTGAAGCTTTCTTT
NA,once,TRBJ2-1,TRBV12-3/TRBV12-4,13,CASRYLQGREQFF,TGTGCCAGCAGGTACCTACAGGGGAGGGAGCAGTTCTTC
NA,NA,TRBJ2-1,TRBV6-2/TRBV6-3,17,CASRGAVGRDSRNEQFF,TGTGCCAGCAGAGGGGCCGTCGGACGAGATTCCCGCAATGAGCAGTTCTTC
NA,NA,TRBJ2-3,TRBV19,11,CASSTAGTQYF,TGTGCCAGTAGTACCGCAGGCACGCAGTATTTT
TRBD2,few,TRBJ2-1,TRBV5-6,16,CASSLGTSGLNNEQFF,TGTGCCAGCAGCTTGGGGACTAGCGGACTTAACAATGAGCAGTTCTTC
NA,NA,TRBJ2-3,TRBV6-1,13,CASMAWGRNTQYF,TGTGCCAGCATGGCGTGGGGACGGAATACGCAGTATTTT
NA,few,TRBJ1-1,TRBV5-1,16,CASSSPGGAPVGLAFF,TGCGCCAGCAGCTCGCCTGGGGGCGCACCGGTCGGTTTGGCTTTCTTT
TRBD1,NA,TRBJ2-5,TRBV4-3,15,CASSQGDRVGETQYF,TGCGCCAGCAGTCAAGGGGACAGGGTAGGAGAGACCCAGTACTTC
TRBD2,few,TRBJ2-1,TRBV5-4,16,CASSLWLAGGGNEQFF,TGTGCCAGCAGCTTATGGCTAGCGGGGGGAGGCAATGAGCAGTTCTTC
NA,NA,TRBJ1-6,TRBV12-3/TRBV12-4,15,CASLDSNSYNSPLHF,TGTGCCAGCTTAGACAGCAACAGCTATAATTCACCCCTCCACTTT
NA,many,TRBJ1-1,TRBV5-1,15,CASSLDPTSSRGAFF,TGCGCCAGCAGCTTGGACCCCACTAGTTCCAGGGGAGCTTTCTTT
TRBD1,few,TRBJ1-2,TRBV11-2,14,CASSQTRTGDGYTF,TGTGCCAGCAGCCAGACCCGGACAGGGGACGGCTACACCTTC
NA,few,TRBJ2-1,TRBV6-1,14,CASSSVGLYNEQFF,TGTGCCAGTAGCTCAGTTGGACTATACAATGAGCAGTTCTTC
TRBD1,few,TRBJ2-1,TRBV29-1,14,CSVVGQGRYNEQFF,TGCAGCGTTGTGGGACAGGGGAGGTACAATGAGCAGTTCTTC
NA,NA,TRBJ2-3,TRBV7-9,16,CASSPYRAKSTDTQYF,TGTGCCAGCAGCCCGTACCGGGCCAAAAGCACAGATACGCAGTATTTT
NA,few,TRBJ2-3,TRBV7-3,15,CASSLAVGGKDTQYF,TGTGCCAGCAGCTTAGCGGTAGGGGGTAAAGATACGCAGTATTTT
TRBD2,many,TRBJ2-3,TRBV4-1,19,CASSQDEPSGGSSTDTQYF,TGCGCCAGCAGCCAGGACGAGCCTAGCGGGGGATCTAGCACAGATACGCAGTATTTT
NA,NA,TRBJ1-1,TRBV6-5,13,CASSYSRAVEAFF,TGTGCCAGCAGTTACTCGAGGGCGGTAGAAGCTTTCTTT
NA,NA,TRBJ2-1,TRBV5-1,16,CASSLISSTLNNEQFF,TGCGCCAGCAGCCTAATCTCGTCCACTCTGAACAATGAGCAGTTCTTC
NA,NA,TRBJ1-6,TRBV25-1,13,CASRQAGNSPLHF,TGTGCCAGCAGACAGGCCGGTAATTCACCCCTCCACTTT
NA,NA,TRBJ2-1,TRBV2,16,CASSAPQASSYNEQFF,TGTGCCAGCAGCGCACCTCAGGCCAGCTCCTACAATGAGCAGTTCTTC
NA,NA,TRBJ1-2,TRBV7-2,15,CASSLLRKGDHGYTF,TGTGCCAGCAGCTTGTTAAGGAAAGGGGACCATGGCTACACCTTC
NA,NA,TRBJ1-2,TRBV29-1,12,CSALGGDSGYTF,TGCAGCGCCCTGGGGGGGGACTCTGGCTACACCTTC
TRBD2,many,TRBJ2-7,TRBV6-2/TRBV6-3,13,CASSSGGTYEQYF,TGTGCCAGCAGTAGCGGGGGGACCTACGAGCAGTACTTC
NA,NA,TRBJ1-5,TRBV5-5,15,CASSLEPTTNQPQHF,TGTGCCAGCAGCTTGGAACCTACAACTAATCAGCCCCAGCATTTT
TRBD2,NA,TRBJ2-1,TRBV7-2,14,CASSLPAGGSEQFF,TGTGCCAGCAGCTTACCGGCGGGGGGTTCAGAGCAGTTCTTC